Following are 22 T cell receptor beta chains from one sample sequenced in a study of tumor-infiltrating lymphocytes in primary liver carcinoma. TCR beta cDNA was made from 400 to 500 ng total RNA with a constant-region primer. Libraries for TCR beta were built through three nested multiplex PCR rounds, which together made up a slightly modified ARM-PCR procedure. Forward primers for TRBV1-TRBV30 and a C-beta reverse primer served the first two PCR rounds, at around 9 cycles each. TCRdb itself ran the multiplex PCR reads through MiXCR, one entry per CDR3 protein. The table lists some 200,000 distinct CDR3 sequences, about 65% of them singletons. Researchers drew blood RNA from unsorted whole blood and extracted germline DNA as well. Material for sequencing was peripheral blood. Receptor source: a woman aged 60 to 75 with primary liver carcinoma and hepatitis B virus infection.

With regard to this clonotype: Germline is not matched at one junction end, which may reflect a read error. This chain uses TRBV11-2 with TRBJ1-1, with D unclear. Germline V gene sequence: CDR1 SGHAT, CDR2 FQNNGV. This CDR3 is 14 amino acids long. CDR3 nucleotide sequence: TGTGCCAGCAGCTTAGATATGGGGAACACTGAAGCTTCATTT. Protein product: CASSLDMGNTEASF.

The chain couples TRBV5-1 to TRBJ2-3, with 7 bases fitting TRBD2. CDR1 and CDR2 from the germline V gene are SGHRS and YFSETQ. The CDR3 has 14 residues. Unmatched junction bases numbered 9, after V lost 5 bases and J lost 6 bases. The CDR3 reads CASSRSGMSDTQYF. CDR3 bases: TGCGCCAGCAGTCGCAGCGGGATGTCCGATACGCAGTATTTT.

V and J are TRBV6-5 and TRBJ1-2, with D possibly matching TRBD1 (5 bases). Germline V gene sequence: CDR1 MNHEY, CDR2 SVGAGI. The CDR3 contains 17 residues. With 0 bases removed from V and 4 bases from J, the gap between germline ends came to 18 bases. The CDR3 is CASSYSVVGGVTYGYTF. CDR3 coding DNA: TGTGCCAGCAGTTACTCCGTGGTGGGGGGGGTAACCTATGGCTACACCTTC.

This clonotype was picked up a small number of times. This may be a read error: a much more frequent sequence differs by one nucleotide. This chain joins TRBV4-1 and TRBJ1-2; maybe TRBD1 (6 bases). The CDR3 is made up of 16 amino acids. CDR1 is MGHRA and CDR2 is YSYEKL in the germline V gene. The CDR3 loop reads CASNQDQWTESGGYTF. The CDR3 region has the DNA TGCGCCAGCAACCAAGATCAGTGGACAGAATCGGGTGGCTACACCTTC.

Turning to this clonotype: The junction departs from the called germline gene at one end, perhaps through a read error. The chain uses TRBV11-2 and TRBJ2-7; tentatively, D is TRBD1 (6 bases). CDR1 is SGHAT, CDR2 FQNNGV, per germline. The CDR3 runs to 15 residues. The CDR3 spells CASSLVGTWEYEQYF. CDR3 coding DNA: TGTGCCAGCAGCTTAGTCGGGACATGGGAGTACGAACAGTACTTC.

The V and J genes are TRBV28 and TRBJ1-1, with no clear D. The ends were cut back, 3 bases at V and 7 bases at J, with 6 bases in the middle. The CDR3 covers 11 residues. The germline CDR1 and CDR2 sequences are MDHEN and SYDVKM. Here the CDR3 DNA reads TGTGCCAGCAGTTTTTCGGTTGAAGCTTTCTTT. This codes for CASSFSVEAFF.

This clonotype was counted between two and nine times. This may arise from a read error, as a much more abundant clone is one base away. V is TRBV11-2 and J is TRBJ1-4; the D gene is possibly TRBD1 (6 bases). Per germline, CDR1 SGHAT and CDR2 FQNNGV. This CDR3 is built from 16 residues. V was pared by 1 base and J by 10 bases, with 19 bases between. The CDR3 DNA is TGTGCCAGCAGCTTAGGTCTCAGGGGCCGGGATGGAAAACTGTTTTTT. It is translated as CASSLGLRGRDGKLFF.

The CDR3 DNA follows: TGTGCCAGCAGTCCTCTCGGGACACAATATAGCAATCAGCCCCAGCATTTT. It is translated as CASSPLGTQYSNQPQHF. V and J are TRBV6-5 and TRBJ1-5; the D gene is possibly TRBD1 (6 bases). This CDR3 contains 17 residues. V was clipped by 5 bases and J by 0 bases, with 17 bases between them. From germline, CDR1 is MNHEY and CDR2 SVGAGI.

Comment on this clonotype: As the CDR3 is not closed by the conserved phenylalanine or tryptophan, this likely results from a read error. The rearrangement uses TRBV11-2 and TRBJ2-5, with D possibly TRBD2 on 5 matching bases. This CDR3 is built from 13 residues. CDR1 and CDR2 from the germline V gene are SGHAT and FQNNGV. The V gene lost 5 bases and the J gene lost 4 bases, with 11 bases spanning the gap. The CDR3 loop is CASSPVLGETQYS. The CDR3 DNA sequence: TGTGCCAGCAGCCCTGTACTAGGAGAGACCCAGTACTCC.

In its sample, this clonotype was seen a few times. The chain links TRBV12-3 or TRBV12-4 to TRBJ2-3; 9 bases agree with TRBD1. With 6 bases clipped from V and 2 bases from J, the junction kept 3 bases outside the gene matches. CDR3 size: 14 residues. CDR3 DNA sequence: TGTGCCAGCAGACGGGACAGGGACACAGATACGCAGTATTTT. Translation: CASRRDRDTDTQYF.

As regards this clonotype: The CDR3 does not close with the conserved phenylalanine or tryptophan, likely indicating a read error. The chain couples TRBV11-2 to TRBJ2-1; D assignment may be TRBD1 or TRBD2 (5 bases each). V lost 7 bases and J 3 bases, leaving 16 bases between the germline ends. The CDR3 length is 15 residues. Germline CDR1 is SGHAT and CDR2 is FQNNGV. CDR3 region: CASITGRRYYNEQFL. CDR3 nucleotides: TGTGCCAGCATCACGGGGCGTAGGTACTACAATGAGCAGTTCTTA.

This chain joins TRBV6-2 or TRBV6-3 and TRBJ2-7; TRBD2 agrees at 11 bases. In germline, CDR1 is MNHEY, CDR2 SVGEGT. There are 15 residues in the CDR3. V dropped 7 bases and J dropped 10; count of bases not matched to a gene: 15. The CDR3 protein is CASIKASGRSYGQYF. The CDR3 DNA sequence: TGTGCCAGCATCAAGGCTAGCGGGAGGTCGTATGGACAGTACTTC.

A word on this clonotype: The junction departs from the called germline gene at one end, perhaps through a read error. The chain recombines TRBV6-1 with TRBJ2-4; D is unclear. This CDR3 contains 14 residues. Per the germline V gene, CDR1 is MNHNS and CDR2 is SASEGT. CDR3 DNA sequence: TGTGCCTGCAGCCACGAACCCGGCGTAGGCATTCAGCACTTC. Translated: CACSHEPGVGIQHF.

This clonotype was counted ten times or more. The chain uses TRBV4-2 and TRBJ1-2; 7 nucleotides agree with TRBD1. Germline values: CDR1 LGHNA, CDR2 YNFKEQ. With 2 bases clipped from V and 2 bases from J, the junction kept 2 bases outside the gene matches. CDR3 length: 14 amino acids. The CDR3 DNA reads TGTGCCAGCAGCCAACAGGGGGTGAACTATGGCTACACCTTC. Translated, it gives CASSQQGVNYGYTF.

This clonotype occurred a few times. This rearrangement joins TRBV7-9 to TRBJ1-1; 12 nucleotides agree with TRBD1. The J segment lost 10 bases and the V segment lost 1 base, leaving 7 bases of the junction unmatched. The germline gives CDR1 SEHNR, CDR2 FQNEAQ (reference sequence). The CDR3 length is 15 residues. CDR3 residues: CASSLVGTGGPGAFF. CDR3 sequence (DNA): TGTGCCAGCAGCTTAGTTGGGACAGGGGGCCCTGGAGCTTTCTTT.

This clonotype came up many times. V usage is TRBV6-6 and J usage is TRBJ1-1; a weak D match, TRBD1 (5 bases). The length of the CDR3 is 15 residues. V gave up 0 bases and J gave up 0 bases, with 8 bases separating them. Germline V gene sequence: CDR1 MNHNY, CDR2 SVGAGI (reference sequence). This CDR3 is CASSYSGHLNTEAFF. The CDR3 DNA sequence: TGTGCCAGCAGTTACTCTGGACACCTGAACACTGAAGCTTTCTTT.

On this clonotype: This sequence may be a read error, since a much larger clone differs from it by one base. This chain uses TRBV12-3 or TRBV12-4 with TRBJ1-1; no definite D call. This CDR3 spans 14 amino acids. The CDR3, as DNA: TGTGTCAGCAGCCCGACGGGGAGGCTCACTGAAGCTTTCTTT. Its protein product is CVSSPTGRLTEAFF.

Note on this clonotype: This may stem from a read error, because a much larger clone lies one nucleotide away. V is TRBV5-4 and J is TRBJ2-2, with D maybe TRBD1 (8 bases). Germline V lookup: CDR1 SGHNT, CDR2 YYREEE (reference sequence). This CDR3 region has 16 residues. The CDR3 nucleotides read TGTGTCAGCAGCCAGGGGGCTAGCGGCTACACCGGGGAGCTGTTTTTT. This gives the protein CVSSQGASGYTGELFF.

As to this clonotype: A much bigger clone sits one base away, suggesting this may be a read error. This chain connects TRBV6-1 to TRBJ2-7; 8 bases are shared with TRBD2. CDR3 size: 13 residues. With 11 bases clipped from V and 1 base from J, the junction kept 7 bases outside the gene matches. Germline-derived CDR1 and CDR2 are MNHNS and SASEGT. The CDR3 sequence: CAARERESYEQYF. The CDR3 DNA sequence: TGTGCCGCACGAGAGCGGGAGTCCTACGAGCAGTACTTC.

About this clonotype itself: The conserved final phenylalanine or tryptophan is absent from the CDR3, which likely points to a read error. J is TRBJ1-1 and V is TRBV11-2; 7 positions agree with TRBD1. Germline-derived CDR1 and CDR2 are SGHAT and FQNNGV. The CDR3 extends over 15 amino acids. CDR3 protein: CGSSSGQTMNTEAFY. The CDR3, as DNA: TGTGGCAGCAGCTCGGGACAGACCATGAACACTGAAGCTTTCTAT.

J is TRBJ1-6 and V is TRBV20-1, with D unresolved. This CDR3 is 14 amino acids long. Per the germline V gene, CDR1 is DFQATT and CDR2 is SNEGSKA (reference sequence). The V gene lost 5 bases and the J gene lost 7 bases, with 15 bases spanning the gap. The CDR3 nucleotides read TGCAGTGCTCCCCGGGCCGGTTCAAATTCACCCCTCCACTTT. Translated, it gives CSAPRAGSNSPLHF.

This clonotype was detected a few times. A much larger clone lies a single base off, so this may be a read error. This chain links TRBV6-5 with TRBJ1-2; D remains ambiguous. This CDR3 is 11 amino acids long. Germline V gene data show CDR1 as MNHEY and CDR2 as SVGAGI. V lost 7 bases to trimming and J lost 10 bases, with 13 bases between them. This CDR3 is CASIESWNYTF. The DNA of the CDR3 is TGTGCCAGCATCGAATCGTGGAACTACACCTTC.